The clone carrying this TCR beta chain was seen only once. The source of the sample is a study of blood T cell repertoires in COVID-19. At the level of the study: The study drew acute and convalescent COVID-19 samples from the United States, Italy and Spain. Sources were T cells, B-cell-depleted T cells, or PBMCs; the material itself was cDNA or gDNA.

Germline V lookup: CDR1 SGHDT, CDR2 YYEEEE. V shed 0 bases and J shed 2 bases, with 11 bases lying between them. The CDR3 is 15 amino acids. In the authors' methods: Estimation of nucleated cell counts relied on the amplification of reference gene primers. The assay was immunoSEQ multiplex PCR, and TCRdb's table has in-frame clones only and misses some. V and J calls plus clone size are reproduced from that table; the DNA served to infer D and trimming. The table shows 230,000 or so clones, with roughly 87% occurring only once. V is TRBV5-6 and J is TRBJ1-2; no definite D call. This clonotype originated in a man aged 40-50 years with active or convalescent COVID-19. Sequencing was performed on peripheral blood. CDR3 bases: TGTGCCAGCAGCTTGGAGGCCAGGTTGAACTATGGCTACACCTTC. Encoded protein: CASSLEARLNYGYTF.